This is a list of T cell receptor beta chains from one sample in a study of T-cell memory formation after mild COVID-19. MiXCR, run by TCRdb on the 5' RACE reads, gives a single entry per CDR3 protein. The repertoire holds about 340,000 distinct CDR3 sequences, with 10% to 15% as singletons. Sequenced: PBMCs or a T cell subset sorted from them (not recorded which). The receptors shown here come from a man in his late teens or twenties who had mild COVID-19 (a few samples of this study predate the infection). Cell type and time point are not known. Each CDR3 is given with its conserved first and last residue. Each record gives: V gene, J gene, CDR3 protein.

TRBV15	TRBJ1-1	CATSSLGRLNTEAFF
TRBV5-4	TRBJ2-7	CASSLAADRRDYEQYF
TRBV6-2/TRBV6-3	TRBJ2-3	CASSYSSGSDTQYF
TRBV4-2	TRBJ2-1	CASSQDWGGYYNEQFF
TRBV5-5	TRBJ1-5	CASSLGQGVGQPQHF
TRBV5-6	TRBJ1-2	CASSPPQAYGYTF
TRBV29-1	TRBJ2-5	CSVPVGFETQYF
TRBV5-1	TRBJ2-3	CASSSGTRGADTQYF
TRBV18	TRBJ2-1	CASSPPPLTYNEQFF
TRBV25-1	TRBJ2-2	CASAHLSGGNTGELFF
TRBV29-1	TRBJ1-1	CSVSRQVWSTEAFF
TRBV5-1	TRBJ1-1	CASSLLTGTGLAEAFF
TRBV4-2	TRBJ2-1	CASSQDRVSGGFRYNEQFF
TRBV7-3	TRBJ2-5	CASSPVPSGGETQYF
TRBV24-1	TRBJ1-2	CATSDSLEGYTF
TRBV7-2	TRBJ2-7	CASSSPTSGGSYEQYF
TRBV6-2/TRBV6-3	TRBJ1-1	CASSFGLEAFF
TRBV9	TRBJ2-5	CASSVGQLYQETQYF
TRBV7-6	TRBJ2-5	CASSLAGRGRETQYF
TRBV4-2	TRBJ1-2	CASSQDTTLGDYGYTF
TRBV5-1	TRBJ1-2	CASSLGGAWGYTF
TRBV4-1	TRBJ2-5	CASSQGLPIGAARLETQYF
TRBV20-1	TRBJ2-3	CSARDYQGAPGDTQYF
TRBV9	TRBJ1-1	CDSSVDGGDTEAFF
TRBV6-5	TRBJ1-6	CASQGDGYNSPLHF
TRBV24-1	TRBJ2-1	CATSDSGTDHNEQFF
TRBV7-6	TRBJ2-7	CASSPRVGVPYEQYF
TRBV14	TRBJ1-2	CASSQDPRWDGYTF
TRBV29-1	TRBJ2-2	CSVAPRAGELFF
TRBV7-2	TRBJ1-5	CASSLAPSNYQPQHF
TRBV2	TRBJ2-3	CASILADTQYF
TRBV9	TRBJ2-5	CASSGLADQETQYF
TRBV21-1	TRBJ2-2	CASRSSGELFF
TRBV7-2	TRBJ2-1	CASSFWLAGGPGNEQFF
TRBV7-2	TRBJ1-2	CASSWRHGPYGYTF
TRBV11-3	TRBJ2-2	CASSLDADTGELFF
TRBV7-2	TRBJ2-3	CASSVGAGDTQYF
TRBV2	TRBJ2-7	CASSDSYRVHEQYF
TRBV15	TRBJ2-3	CATSKTQGSSQYF
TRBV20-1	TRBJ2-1	CSAMSQGQNEQFF
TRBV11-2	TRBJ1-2	CASSSGTYGYGYTF
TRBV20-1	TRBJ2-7	CSARDGGTSGYEQYF
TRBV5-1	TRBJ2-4	CASSPGGFGNIQYF
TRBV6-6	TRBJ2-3	CASSGDFPGQDTQYF
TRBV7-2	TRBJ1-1	CASSRRWNTEAFF
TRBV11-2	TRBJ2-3	CASSLGLAGPSTDTQYF
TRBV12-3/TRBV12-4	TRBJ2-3	CASSYRRGGLTDTQYF
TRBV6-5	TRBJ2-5	CASGPHAGSAQETQYF
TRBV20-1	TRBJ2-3	CSARGPTDTQYF
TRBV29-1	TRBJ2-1	CSVTVAGARNEQFF
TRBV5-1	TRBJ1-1	CASRAGPPRNTEVFF
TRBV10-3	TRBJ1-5	CAIRGEQDYEPQHF
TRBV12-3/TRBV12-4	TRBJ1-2	CASTPGQAYYGYTF
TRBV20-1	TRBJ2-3	CSDIPGDTYTQYF
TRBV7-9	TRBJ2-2	CASTPVEGDPELFF
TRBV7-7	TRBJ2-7	CASSPVGGFYEQYF
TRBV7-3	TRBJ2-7	CASSPWTGGEQYF
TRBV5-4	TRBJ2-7	CASSNDYSYEQYF
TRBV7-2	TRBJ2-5	CASSFRTSGGVETQYF